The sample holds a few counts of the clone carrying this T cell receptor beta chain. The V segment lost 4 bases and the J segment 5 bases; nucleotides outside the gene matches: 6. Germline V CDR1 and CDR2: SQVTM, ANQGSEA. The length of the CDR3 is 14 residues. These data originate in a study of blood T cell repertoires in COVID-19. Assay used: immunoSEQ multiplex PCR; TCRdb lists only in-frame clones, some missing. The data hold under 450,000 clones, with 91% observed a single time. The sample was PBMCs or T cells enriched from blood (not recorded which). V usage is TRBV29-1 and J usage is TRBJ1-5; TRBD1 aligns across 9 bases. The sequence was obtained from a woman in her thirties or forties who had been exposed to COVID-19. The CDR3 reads CSVGSGTGHQPQHF. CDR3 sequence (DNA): TGCAGCGTTGGTTCCGGGACAGGGCATCAGCCCCAGCATTTT.